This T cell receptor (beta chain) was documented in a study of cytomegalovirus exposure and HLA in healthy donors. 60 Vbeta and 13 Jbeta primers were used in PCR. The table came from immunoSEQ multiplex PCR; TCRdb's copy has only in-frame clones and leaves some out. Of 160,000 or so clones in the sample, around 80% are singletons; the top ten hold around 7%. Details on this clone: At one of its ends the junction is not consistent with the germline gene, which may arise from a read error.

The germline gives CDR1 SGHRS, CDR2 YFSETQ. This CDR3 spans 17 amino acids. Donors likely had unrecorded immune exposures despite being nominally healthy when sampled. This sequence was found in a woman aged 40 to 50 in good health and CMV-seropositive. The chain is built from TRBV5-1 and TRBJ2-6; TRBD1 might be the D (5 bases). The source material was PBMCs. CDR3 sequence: CASSLSLLTTGANGLTF. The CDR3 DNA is TGCGCCAGCAGCCTTAGTCTCCTTACAACTGGGGCCAACGGCCTGACTTTC.